Listed below are T cell receptor beta chains from one sample, sequenced in a study of OX40 agonist ivuxolimab in advanced cancers. The data were produced by immunoSEQ multiplex PCR, yet TCRdb's version contains in-frame clones alone and is incomplete. The sample shows 43,000 or so clones, about 90% of them seen only once. The specimen was CD4+ or CD8+ T cells sorted from blood, collected in a trial of the OX40 agonist ivuxolimab. Receptor source: an adult with an advanced solid tumor such as melanoma, head and neck, liver or kidney cancer. CDR3s include the opening cysteine and the closing phenylalanine or tryptophan. The D gene is left open where the match is weak. Not all rows give a size; the values are once, few, many and, for expanded clones, a class.

j_call | d_call | clone_size | v_call | cdr3_nt | cdr3_aa
TRBJ1-4 | TRBD1 | medium-sized | TRBV6-5 | TGTGCCAGCAAGCCCAGGGGGCCATCTAATGAAAAACTGTTTTTT | CASKPRGPSNEKLFF
TRBJ2-1 | TRBD1 | - | TRBV6-1 | TGTGCCAGCAATCCTCGACAGGGGCCCTACAATGAGCAGTTCTTC | CASNPRQGPYNEQFF
TRBJ2-1 | TRBD2 | - | TRBV5-1 | TGCGCCAGCAGCTTGCCGGCTAGCGGGAGCGAGCAGTTCTTC | CASSLPASGSEQFF
TRBJ2-5 | TRBD1 | once | TRBV5-1 | TGCGCCAGCAACGCGAGGGGACAGACAAACCAAGAGGCCCAGTACTTC | CASNARGQTNQEAQYF
TRBJ2-2 | TRBD2 | - | TRBV5-1 | TGCGCCAGCAGCTTGGGGACTAGCGGGGGGCGGAACACCGGGGAGCTGTTTTTT | CASSLGTSGGRNTGELFF
TRBJ2-1 | - | - | TRBV1 | TGCACCAGCCACATAGCGGGACCCTTCAATGAGCAGTTCTTC | CTSHIAGPFNEQFF
TRBJ1-1 | TRBD1 | - | TRBV19 | TGTGCCAGTATCCTTGGGGGGACAGGTCAGAACACTGAAGCTTTCTTT | CASILGGTGQNTEAFF
TRBJ1-1 | TRBD1 | - | TRBV19 | TGTGCCAGTAGTACCGGACAGGTAGACACTGAAGCTTTCTTT | CASSTGQVDTEAFF
TRBJ2-7 | TRBD1 | few | TRBV28 | TGTGCCAGCAGTGACAGGGGGTCCCACGAGCAGTACTTC | CASSDRGSHEQYF
TRBJ2-6 | - | - | TRBV6-1 | TGTGCCAGCAGTGAAGCTAGGAGAAGCTCTGGGGCCAACGTCCTGACTTTC | CASSEARRSSGANVLTF
TRBJ1-5 | - | - | TRBV28 | TGTGCCACCAATCAGGGGAACGTAGGTCAGCCCCAGCATTTT | CATNQGNVGQPQHF
TRBJ2-7 | TRBD1 | - | TRBV6-1 | TGTGCCAGCAGCCGACAGGGGGAAAGGTACGAGCAGTACTTC | CASSRQGERYEQYF
TRBJ1-1 | - | - | TRBV28 | TGTGCCAGCAGCGGTCAGGGGAGAGAAGCTTTCTTT | CASSGQGREAFF
TRBJ1-5 | TRBD1 | once | TRBV6-5 | TGTGCCAGCAGTGGCAGGGGGTACAATCAGCCCCAGCATTTT | CASSGRGYNQPQHF
TRBJ1-1 | - | - | TRBV4-1 | TGCGCCAGCAGCCGACTGGTAAACACTGAAGCTTTCTTT | CASSRLVNTEAFF
TRBJ2-7 | - | - | TRBV20-1 | TGCAGTGCTAGAGCCAACTACGAGCAGTACTTC | CSARANYEQYF
TRBJ1-4 | TRBD1 | few | TRBV28 | TGTGCCAGCATCCAGACAGGGACTAATGAAAAACTGTTTTTT | CASIQTGTNEKLFF
TRBJ2-7 | - | few | TRBV7-8 | TGTGCCAGCAGCCGAACGGGTGTTTCCGGGACCGATCGAAGCGAGCAGTACTTC | CASSRTGVSGTDRSEQYF
TRBJ2-5 | TRBD2 | - | TRBV9 | TGTGCCAGCAGCCCCAGCGGACTAGCGGGAGTGGAGACCCAGTACTTC | CASSPSGLAGVETQYF
TRBJ1-1 | TRBD1 | - | TRBV19 | TGTGCCAGTAGTCTCGGTCTCGGGACAGGGGGCGTGATGAGGACTGAAGCTTTCTTT | CASSLGLGTGGVMRTEAFF
TRBJ2-7 | TRBD1 | - | TRBV7-9 | TGTGCCAGCAGCTTAGACGGGACAGGGGCTGGGGGCTACGAGCAGTACTTC | CASSLDGTGAGGYEQYF
TRBJ1-2 | - | - | TRBV11-2 | TGTGCCAGCAGCTTGAGGAGTGGCTACACCTTC | CASSLRSGYTF
TRBJ2-7 | TRBD1 | - | TRBV9 | TGTGCCAGCAGCGAGGGGACAGGGTCGGAGCAGTACTTC | CASSEGTGSEQYF
TRBJ2-7 | - | - | TRBV15 | TGTGCCACCTCGGGCGCCCACTACTACGAGCAGTACTTC | CATSGAHYYEQYF
TRBJ1-3 | - | once | TRBV28 | TGTGCCAGTATCCCCGGGCCTGGAAACACCATATATTTT | CASIPGPGNTIYF
TRBJ1-4 | - | - | TRBV18 | TGTGCCAGCTCACCACCCGGGTTCAATGAAAAACTGTTTTTT | CASSPPGFNEKLFF
TRBJ2-1 | TRBD2 | - | TRBV19 | TGTGCCAGTAGTATAGTCCGGGGTAGCGGGAGGCCAAATGAGCAGTTCTTC | CASSIVRGSGRPNEQFF
TRBJ1-1 | - | - | TRBV9 | TGTGCCAGCAGCCCTGACAGGCGGAACACTGAAGCTTTCTTT | CASSPDRRNTEAFF
TRBJ2-4 | TRBD1 | - | TRBV7-9 | TGTGCCAGCAGCTGGCAACAGGGGCCCTATGCCAAAAACATTCAGTACTTC | CASSWQQGPYAKNIQYF
TRBJ2-5 | TRBD2 | - | TRBV5-1 | TGCGCCACCAGAAGGGGGGCTAGCGGGAGTGAGACCCAGTACTTC | CATRRGASGSETQYF
TRBJ1-6 | TRBD1 | - | TRBV5-6 | TGTGCCAGCAGCTTGGCCCCCACAGGGGCTCATAATTCACCCCTCCACTTT | CASSLAPTGAHNSPLHF
TRBJ2-1 | - | - | TRBV5-1 | TGCGCCAGCAGCTTTGATGGACCTTCCAATGAGCAGTTCTTC | CASSFDGPSNEQFF
TRBJ1-1 | - | - | TRBV7-6 | TGTGCCAGCAGCTTACTTAGGGAGAACACTGAAGCTTTCTTT | CASSLLRENTEAFF